This TCR beta chain was profiled in a study of T cells in Graves' hyperthyroidism and ophthalmopathy. Study-wide points: The majority of expanded thyroid clonotypes above 0.001 also appeared in blood.

Reasons for excluding patients were uncontrolled infection, other autoimmune disease, pregnancy or lactation. The study based diagnoses on clinical symptoms, serum thyroxine and TRAb, thyroid ultrasound and orbital computed tomography. The CDR3 regions of TCR beta were amplified from RNA transcripts. Researchers ran a first-round RT-PCR on the TCR CDR3 using the HTBI primer set. MiXCR, run by TCRdb on the multiplex PCR reads, gives a single entry per CDR3 protein. The profile shows 400,000 to 550,000 distinct CDR3 sequences, approximately 24% of them singletons. Note on this clonotype: Its cognate antigen is unknown.

Trimming removed 1 base from V and 2 bases from J; junction bases left unmatched: 7. The CDR3 totals 16 residues. Germline V gives CDR1 MGHRA, CDR2 YSYEKL. The rearrangement uses TRBV4-1 and TRBJ2-5; 7 positions agree with TRBD2. This TCR derives from a woman younger than 45 with Graves' ophthalmopathy. The sample was blood. The CDR3 nucleotides are TGCGCCAGCAGCCAAGGATGGGGAGGGACGCAAGAGACCCAGTACTTC. Amino acid sequence: CASSQGWGGTQETQYF.